These T cell receptor beta chains were read from a single sample in a study of blood T cell repertoires in COVID-19. The data were produced by immunoSEQ multiplex PCR, yet TCRdb's version contains in-frame clones alone and is incomplete. This sample yields more than 50,000 clones, of which approximately 90% are seen a single time; roughly 1.5% belongs to the top ten. Sequencing was performed on peripheral blood. Receptor source: a human donor in a cohort sampled during active COVID-19. CDR3s include the opening cysteine and the closing phenylalanine or tryptophan. A D gene is named only where the DNA matches it firmly. Size is omitted from some rows. Given values are once, few, many or a class for expanded clones.

V gene: TRBV11-2
D gene: .
J gene: TRBJ1-2
clone size: .
CDR3 protein: CASSLGDSYGYTF
CDR3 DNA: TGTGCCAGCAGCTTAGGAGACAGCTATGGCTACACCTTC

V gene: TRBV9
D gene: .
J gene: TRBJ2-2
clone size: .
CDR3 protein: CASRPQGVTGELFF
CDR3 DNA: TGTGCCAGCAGACCCCAGGGTGTCACCGGGGAGCTGTTTTTT

V gene: TRBV5-1
D gene: .
J gene: TRBJ2-2
clone size: .
CDR3 protein: CASSVQGTANTGELFF
CDR3 DNA: TGCGCCAGCAGCGTTCAGGGTACCGCGAACACCGGGGAGCTGTTTTTT

V gene: TRBV28
D gene: TRBD1
J gene: TRBJ1-2
clone size: once
CDR3 protein: CAGGQALDYGYTF
CDR3 DNA: TGTGCCGGCGGACAGGCACTCGACTATGGCTACACCTTC

V gene: TRBV18
D gene: .
J gene: TRBJ2-3
clone size: .
CDR3 protein: CASSPSRSDTQYF
CDR3 DNA: TGTGCCAGCTCCCCTAGCCGGTCAGATACGCAGTATTTT

V gene: TRBV9
D gene: TRBD1
J gene: TRBJ2-6
clone size: .
CDR3 protein: CASSVATGVGANVLTF
CDR3 DNA: TGTGCCAGCAGCGTAGCTACAGGGGTTGGGGCCAACGTCCTGACTTTC

V gene: TRBV5-1
D gene: .
J gene: TRBJ2-3
clone size: .
CDR3 protein: CASSLDGSPQNTQYF
CDR3 DNA: TGCGCCAGCAGCTTGGACGGGTCCCCGCAGAATACGCAGTATTTT

V gene: TRBV11-2
D gene: .
J gene: TRBJ2-7
clone size: .
CDR3 protein: CASSSPRGSAYEQYF
CDR3 DNA: TGTGCCAGCAGCTCACCTCGGGGGAGCGCCTACGAGCAGTACTTC

V gene: TRBV4-2
D gene: .
J gene: TRBJ2-3
clone size: .
CDR3 protein: CASSQGGVADTQYF
CDR3 DNA: TGTGCCAGCAGCCAAGGGGGGGTTGCAGATACGCAGTATTTT

V gene: TRBV11-1
D gene: .
J gene: TRBJ2-1
clone size: .
CDR3 protein: CASRHTGGLYNEQFF
CDR3 DNA: TGTGCCAGCAGACATACGGGGGGCCTTTACAATGAGCAGTTCTTC

V gene: TRBV6-2/TRBV6-3
D gene: TRBD2
J gene: TRBJ2-5
clone size: .
CDR3 protein: CASSFSGRETQYF
CDR3 DNA: TGTGCCAGCAGTTTTAGCGGGAGAGAGACCCAGTACTTC

V gene: TRBV7-2
D gene: TRBD2
J gene: TRBJ2-7
clone size: .
CDR3 protein: CASSLALSGSFSYEQYF
CDR3 DNA: TGTGCCAGCAGCTTAGCTCTAAGCGGGAGCTTCTCCTACGAGCAGTACTTC

V gene: TRBV11-3
D gene: TRBD1
J gene: TRBJ2-7
clone size: .
CDR3 protein: CASSLASGTGGYEQYF
CDR3 DNA: TGTGCCAGCAGCTTAGCTTCCGGGACAGGGGGTTACGAGCAGTACTTC

V gene: TRBV28
D gene: .
J gene: TRBJ2-5
clone size: .
CDR3 protein: CASSFGPASMQETQYF
CDR3 DNA: TGTGCCAGCAGTTTCGGCCCGGCTAGCATGCAAGAGACCCAGTACTTC

V gene: TRBV24-1
D gene: .
J gene: TRBJ1-5
clone size: .
CDR3 protein: CATSDLPQGLQHF
CDR3 DNA: TGTGCCACCAGTGATTTGCCTCAGGGGCTCCAGCATTTT

V gene: TRBV29-1
D gene: .
J gene: TRBJ1-1
clone size: .
CDR3 protein: CSVAAGAMNTEAFF
CDR3 DNA: TGCAGCGTTGCGGCAGGGGCCATGAACACTGAAGCTTTCTTT

V gene: TRBV28
D gene: .
J gene: TRBJ2-1
clone size: .
CDR3 protein: CASSLETPGEQFF
CDR3 DNA: TGTGCCAGCAGTTTAGAAACCCCCGGGGAGCAGTTCTTC

V gene: TRBV4-2
D gene: TRBD1
J gene: TRBJ2-7
clone size: .
CDR3 protein: CASSHNPGTVSSYEQYF
CDR3 DNA: TGTGCCAGCAGCCACAACCCTGGGACAGTGAGCTCCTACGAGCAGTACTTC

V gene: TRBV5-1
D gene: .
J gene: TRBJ2-2
clone size: .
CDR3 protein: CASREKTGANTGELFF
CDR3 DNA: TGCGCCAGCAGGGAAAAGACAGGAGCGAACACCGGGGAGCTGTTTTTT

V gene: TRBV2
D gene: .
J gene: TRBJ1-2
clone size: .
CDR3 protein: CASSGNRNLYGYTF
CDR3 DNA: TGTGCCAGCAGTGGGAACAGGAACCTCTATGGCTACACCTTC

V gene: TRBV5-1
D gene: TRBD2
J gene: TRBJ2-5
clone size: .
CDR3 protein: CASSLAFGTRMGETQYF
CDR3 DNA: TGCGCCAGCAGCTTGGCTTTCGGGACTAGGATGGGGGAGACCCAGTACTTC

V gene: TRBV29-1
D gene: TRBD1
J gene: TRBJ2-2
clone size: .
CDR3 protein: CSAGDRGRVTGELFF
CDR3 DNA: TGCAGCGCCGGGGACAGGGGGCGCGTCACCGGGGAGCTGTTTTTT

V gene: TRBV14
D gene: .
J gene: TRBJ1-4
clone size: .
CDR3 protein: CASSQDLRGNEKLFF
CDR3 DNA: TGTGCCAGCAGCCAAGATCTTCGGGGTAATGAAAAACTGTTTTTT

V gene: TRBV5-1
D gene: .
J gene: TRBJ2-7
clone size: .
CDR3 protein: CASFDSPYEQYF
CDR3 DNA: TGCGCCAGCTTTGATAGTCCCTACGAGCAGTACTTC

V gene: TRBV7-3
D gene: TRBD2
J gene: TRBJ2-2
clone size: .
CDR3 protein: CASSPTSGSRTGELFF
CDR3 DNA: TGTGCCAGCAGCCCGACTAGCGGGAGTCGAACCGGGGAGCTGTTTTTT

V gene: TRBV6-2/TRBV6-3
D gene: .
J gene: TRBJ2-1
clone size: .
CDR3 protein: CASSDTGRYNEQFF
CDR3 DNA: TGTGCCAGCAGTGACACTGGAAGATACAATGAGCAGTTCTTC

V gene: TRBV12-3/TRBV12-4
D gene: .
J gene: TRBJ2-1
clone size: .
CDR3 protein: CASSLLDSNEQFF
CDR3 DNA: TGTGCCAGCAGTTTATTGGACAGCAATGAGCAGTTCTTC

V gene: TRBV19
D gene: .
J gene: TRBJ2-3
clone size: .
CDR3 protein: CASTRRSGSTDTQYF
CDR3 DNA: TGTGCCAGTACCAGAAGGTCAGGGAGCACAGATACGCAGTATTTT

V gene: TRBV3-1/TRBV3-2
D gene: .
J gene: TRBJ2-5
clone size: .
CDR3 protein: CASSQTLQGLETQYF
CDR3 DNA: TGTGCCAGCAGCCAGACCTTACAGGGTTTAGAGACCCAGTACTTC

V gene: TRBV21-1
D gene: .
J gene: TRBJ2-7
clone size: .
CDR3 protein: CASSKKAPRGPYEQYF
CDR3 DNA: TGTGCCAGCAGCAAAAAAGCCCCCAGGGGTCCCTACGAGCAGTACTTC

V gene: TRBV4-2
D gene: .
J gene: TRBJ1-3
clone size: .
CDR3 protein: CASSQESVSGNTIYF
CDR3 DNA: TGTGCCAGCAGCCAAGAGTCCGTCTCTGGAAACACCATATATTTT

V gene: TRBV28
D gene: TRBD2
J gene: TRBJ2-5
clone size: .
CDR3 protein: CASSSSGRARGETQYF
CDR3 DNA: TGTGCCAGCAGTTCCAGCGGGAGAGCCCGGGGCGAGACCCAGTACTTC

V gene: TRBV7-3
D gene: TRBD1
J gene: TRBJ2-1
clone size: once
CDR3 protein: CASSLSRGLWNEQFF
CDR3 DNA: TGTGCCAGCAGTCTGTCAAGGGGGCTGTGGAATGAGCAGTTCTTC

V gene: TRBV3-1/TRBV3-2
D gene: TRBD2
J gene: TRBJ2-1
clone size: .
CDR3 protein: CASSHEDPSGLAGASSYNEQFF
CDR3 DNA: TGTGCCAGCAGCCATGAGGACCCCTCGGGACTAGCGGGGGCGAGCTCCTACAATGAGCAGTTCTTC

V gene: TRBV12-3/TRBV12-4
D gene: .
J gene: TRBJ2-7
clone size: .
CDR3 protein: CASSQRARGEQYF
CDR3 DNA: TGTGCCAGCAGTCAGAGGGCGCGGGGCGAGCAGTACTTC

V gene: TRBV29-1
D gene: .
J gene: TRBJ1-4
clone size: .
CDR3 protein: CSATFGIKDPNEKLFF
CDR3 DNA: TGCAGCGCCACGTTCGGGATCAAGGACCCTAATGAAAAACTGTTTTTT

V gene: TRBV7-9
D gene: .
J gene: TRBJ1-4
clone size: .
CDR3 protein: CASSLPGSATNEKLFF
CDR3 DNA: TGTGCCAGCAGCCTACCGGGTAGCGCAACTAATGAAAAACTGTTTTTT

V gene: TRBV5-6
D gene: TRBD1
J gene: TRBJ2-5
clone size: once
CDR3 protein: CASSRPGQNYQETQYF
CDR3 DNA: TGTGCCAGCAGTCGTCCGGGACAGAACTACCAAGAGACCCAGTACTTC

V gene: TRBV10-3
D gene: TRBD1
J gene: TRBJ1-4
clone size: .
CDR3 protein: CAITGNRDSGKLFF
CDR3 DNA: TGTGCCATCACCGGGAACCGGGACAGCGGAAAACTGTTTTTT

V gene: TRBV28
D gene: TRBD1
J gene: TRBJ2-7
clone size: .
CDR3 protein: CASSLKYRGSYEQYF
CDR3 DNA: TGTGCCAGCAGTTTAAAGTACAGGGGGTCGTACGAGCAGTACTTC

V gene: TRBV15
D gene: .
J gene: TRBJ2-5
clone size: .
CDR3 protein: CATSRDSEQTQYF
CDR3 DNA: TGTGCCACCAGCAGAGATTCCGAGCAGACCCAGTACTTC

V gene: TRBV10-2
D gene: .
J gene: TRBJ2-7
clone size: .
CDR3 protein: CASISTSSYEQYF
CDR3 DNA: TGCGCCAGCATTAGCACTAGCTCCTACGAGCAGTACTTC

V gene: TRBV6-2/TRBV6-3
D gene: .
J gene: TRBJ2-3
clone size: .
CDR3 protein: CASSLVAGGDTQYF
CDR3 DNA: TGTGCCAGCAGCCTCGTCGCCGGCGGAGATACGCAGTATTTT

V gene: TRBV5-6
D gene: .
J gene: TRBJ1-4
clone size: once
CDR3 protein: CASSGRANEKLFF
CDR3 DNA: TGTGCCAGCAGCGGGAGGGCTAATGAAAAACTGTTTTTT

V gene: TRBV10-3
D gene: .
J gene: TRBJ2-5
clone size: once
CDR3 protein: CAIRTQSQETQYF
CDR3 DNA: TGTGCCATCAGGACACAGAGCCAAGAGACCCAGTACTTC

V gene: TRBV12-3/TRBV12-4
D gene: .
J gene: TRBJ1-1
clone size: .
CDR3 protein: CASSLGPNTEAFF
CDR3 DNA: TGTGCCAGCAGTTTAGGGCCGAACACTGAAGCTTTCTTT

V gene: TRBV6-2/TRBV6-3
D gene: .
J gene: TRBJ1-2
clone size: .
CDR3 protein: CASSWGTAESGYTF
CDR3 DNA: TGTGCCAGCAGTTGGGGGACTGCGGAGAGTGGCTACACCTTC

V gene: TRBV24-1
D gene: .
J gene: TRBJ2-1
clone size: once
CDR3 protein: CATRNRVWSEQFF
CDR3 DNA: TGTGCCACCCGAAACAGGGTTTGGAGTGAGCAGTTCTTC

V gene: TRBV19
D gene: .
J gene: TRBJ1-2
clone size: .
CDR3 protein: CASSMMAGLGYGYTF
CDR3 DNA: TGTGCCAGTAGTATGATGGCAGGGCTGGGTTATGGCTACACCTTC

V gene: TRBV19
D gene: TRBD2
J gene: TRBJ2-1
clone size: .
CDR3 protein: CASSSGGSPPSYNEQFF
CDR3 DNA: TGTGCCAGTAGTTCGGGCGGGAGTCCCCCTTCCTACAATGAGCAGTTCTTC

V gene: TRBV7-3
D gene: .
J gene: TRBJ2-1
clone size: .
CDR3 protein: CASSLIERGEQFF
CDR3 DNA: TGTGCCAGCAGCTTAATAGAACGGGGTGAGCAGTTCTTC

V gene: TRBV28
D gene: .
J gene: TRBJ1-1
clone size: .
CDR3 protein: CASSLGGGNTEAFF
CDR3 DNA: TGTGCCAGCAGTTTAGGGGGGGGGAACACTGAAGCTTTCTTT

V gene: TRBV6-6
D gene: TRBD2
J gene: TRBJ2-1
clone size: .
CDR3 protein: CASGPGLAGELTYNEQFF
CDR3 DNA: TGTGCCAGCGGTCCGGGACTAGCGGGAGAATTAACCTACAATGAGCAGTTCTTC

V gene: TRBV27
D gene: .
J gene: TRBJ1-1
clone size: .
CDR3 protein: CASSLLGQGAEAFF
CDR3 DNA: TGTGCCAGCAGTTTATTGGGGCAGGGTGCTGAAGCTTTCTTT

V gene: TRBV6-5
D gene: TRBD2
J gene: TRBJ2-1
clone size: .
CDR3 protein: CASGYSGSRHNEQFF
CDR3 DNA: TGTGCCAGCGGATATAGCGGGAGCCGGCACAATGAGCAGTTCTTC